The entry below gives a single T cell receptor (beta chain) sequence along with its context. Its antigen is as yet unknown. This entry belongs to a study of human T cells and chemical hapten exposure. Study details: The use of 2% DPC on approximately 2 cm by approximately 2 cm of upper inner arm skin constituted sensitization.

Individual cDNA molecules (in the library) carried attached unique molecular identifiers. TCRdb independently ran MiXCR on the RACE reads; one entry per CDR3 protein. The table shows under 300,000 distinct CDR3 sequences, with approximately 7.5% occurring only once. This CDR3 spans 15 amino acids. CDR1 is SGHAT, CDR2 FQNNGV, per germline. Trimming cost V 6 bases and J 0 bases, with 12 bases left between them. Broader study findings: In comparison with controls, expanded TCRs gave rise to a significantly larger number of large CDR3 similarity clusters. Correlating positively with patch test score were the PT1 expanded TCR counts.

Described time point: pre-sensitization, week 0. Treatment noted: therapeutic diphenylcyclopropenone sensitization with weekly scalp DPC. The rearrangement joins TRBV11-2 to TRBJ1-3; D uncertain. This clonotype was sampled from a man aged 18 to 29 with alopecia areata. Some clones in this sample may be carry-over from other donors' samples. This sample comprised whole blood, obtained in connection with sensitization to the hapten diphenylcyclopropenone (DPC). CDR3 in DNA: TGTGCCAGCAGTTCCACAGTACTCTCTGGAAACACCATATATTTT. Protein sequence: CASSSTVLSGNTIYF.